The next 29 T cell receptor beta chains were all read from a single sample in a study of CD8+CD57+ T cells in acquired aplastic anemia. Investigators profiled TCR beta VDJ and CDR3 from genomic DNA template. TCRdb re-analysed the reads in MiXCR, keeping a single row per CDR3 protein. The profile covers 450,000 to 600,000 distinct CDR3 sequences, with roughly 34% appearing a single time and roughly 0.89% taken by the ten largest. Patients picked for sequencing had shown CD8+CD57+ cell expansion detected by flow cytometry. The sequencing input was sorted CD4+, CD8+, or CD8+CD57+ T cells (not recorded which) from PBMCs. These receptors were obtained from a human donor with aplastic anemia.

This clonotype has a count of ten or more. The CDR3 DNA reads TGTGCCAGCATTCGAGAGGCGGGAGACGCGGAGACCCAGTACTTC. As protein: CASIREAGDAETQYF. The chain is built from TRBV2 and TRBJ2-5; TRBD2 aligns across 7 bases. The CDR3 spans 15 residues. Germline V gene sequence: CDR1 SNHLY, CDR2 FYNNEI. Trimming took 7 bases from V and 5 from J; bases not matched to a gene: 13. Full variable domain (outside the CDR3, taken from reference TRBV2 and TRBJ2-5): EPEVTQTPSHQVTQMGQEVILRCVPISNHLYFYWYRQILGQKVEFLVSFYNNEISEKSEIFDDQFSVERPDGSNFTLKIRSTKLEDSAMYFCASIREAGDAETQYFGPGTRLLVL.

About this clonotype: This may come from a read error, since a much larger clone is one base off. The chain uses TRBV7-3 and TRBJ1-3, with D possibly TRBD1 on 5 matching bases. Per germline, CDR1 SGHTA and CDR2 FQGTGA. The CDR3 is 13 amino acids. Trimming removed 7 bases at V and 5 bases at J, with 12 bases between. As DNA, the CDR3 is TGTGCCAGCACCATAGGGGAAAGAAACACCATATATTTT. It codes for CASTIGERNTIYF.

The rearrangement joins TRBV25-1 to TRBJ1-4; 9 bases agree with TRBD1. The CDR3 sequence is 16 residues long. Germline-derived CDR1 and CDR2 are MGHDK and SYGVNS. V lost 6 bases, J lost 2 bases, and 7 bases stayed unmatched. CDR3 amino acids: CASRGQGFATNEKLFF. The CDR3 DNA reads as TGTGCCAGCAGGGGACAGGGTTTTGCGACTAATGAAAAACTGTTTTTT.

V and J are TRBV19 and TRBJ1-1; 10 positions agree with TRBD1. Germline V gene data show CDR1 as LNHDA and CDR2 as SQIVND (reference sequence). The CDR3 totals 13 residues. After removal of 6 bases from V and 10 bases from J, the junction contained 8 bases not matched to a gene. This chain's CDR3 is CASRKQTGGRAFF. CDR3 sequence (DNA): TGTGCCAGTAGAAAACAGACAGGGGGCAGAGCTTTCTTT.

Turning to this clonotype: The germline gene is not matched at one end of the junction; a read error may be the cause. The V and J genes are TRBV10-2 and TRBJ1-2, with a possible D match to TRBD1 (5 bases). The length of the CDR3 is 15 residues. Germline V gives CDR1 WSHSY, CDR2 SAAADI. CDR3 coding DNA: TGTGCCAGCAGCGACAATCGGGGCAGGGCCTATGGCTACACCTTC. Protein product: CASSDNRGRAYGYTF.

This clonotype has only a few counts. The V call is TRBV25-1, the J call TRBJ1-1; D might be TRBD1 (5 bases). The germline V gene encodes CDR1 MGHDK and CDR2 SYGVNS. This CDR3 has 15 amino acids. V was cut by 4 bases and J by 4 bases, with 16 bases left in between. The CDR3 loop is CASSAWEQASTEAFF. In DNA form, the CDR3 reads TGTGCCAGCAGTGCGTGGGAACAGGCGAGCACTGAAGCTTTCTTT.

Of note for this clonotype: At one end, the junction sequence differs from germline, possibly due to a read error. V and J are TRBV20-1 and TRBJ2-7, with a tentative D call TRBD1 (6 bases). CDR1 and CDR2 from the germline V gene are DFQATT and SNEGSKA (reference sequence). This CDR3 spans 12 amino acids. The CDR3 here is CGAAGDRYEQYF. DNA for the CDR3: TGCGGTGCTGCAGGGGATCGTTACGAGCAGTACTTC.

This clonotype was recorded a few times. This rearrangement joins TRBV7-8 to TRBJ2-5; no reliable D call. Germline assignment: CDR1 SGHVS and CDR2 FQNEAQ. The CDR3 spans 12 residues. V lost 5 bases and J 1 base, leaving 5 bases between the germline ends. In nucleotides, the CDR3 is TGTGCCAGCAGCCACCCCCAAGAGACCCAGTACTTC. Translating gives CASSHPQETQYF.

This clonotype occurred a few times. Being one base from a much bigger clone, this may be a read error. The chain combines TRBV7-9 with TRBJ1-1; D uncertain. Germline V CDR1 and CDR2: SEHNR, FQNEAQ (reference sequence). V lost 4 bases and J 6 bases, leaving 6 bases between the germline ends. The CDR3 contains 11 residues. The CDR3 DNA sequence: TGTGCCAGCAGCTCGATGGCTGAAGCTTTCTTT. Protein: CASSSMAEAFF.

Many counts were recorded for this clonotype. The chain has TRBV4-3 and TRBJ1-2; D is ambiguous. CDR1 is LGHNA, CDR2 YSLEER, per germline. V lost 0 bases, J lost 8 bases, and 13 bases lay in between. This CDR3 contains 14 residues. In DNA, the CDR3 is TGCGCCAGCAGCCAAGATACAGTCTCGGGGGGCTACACCTTC. Translation: CASSQDTVSGGYTF.

This clonotype was picked up one time. The rearrangement uses TRBV7-2 and TRBJ2-7, with D uncertain. This CDR3 spans 13 amino acids. Germline CDR1 SGHTA, CDR2 FQGNSA. V dropped 5 bases and J dropped 5 bases, with 13 bases sitting between them. CDR3 residues: CASSQAEIHEQYF. CDR3 coding DNA: TGTGCCAGCAGCCAAGCTGAGATCCACGAGCAGTACTTC.

This clonotype came up many times. The chain carries TRBV19 and TRBJ1-1, with a possible D match to TRBD1 (5 bases). The V and J ends lost 7 bases and 1 base respectively, with 10 bases between them. In germline, CDR1 is LNHDA, CDR2 SQIVND (reference sequence). CDR3 length: 13 residues. The CDR3 bases are TGTGCCAGTACTCAGGGTCAGAACACTGAAGCTTTCTTT. Amino acids: CASTQGQNTEAFF.

V usage is TRBV29-1 and J usage is TRBJ1-2, with D possibly being TRBD1 (5 bases). The germline V and J ends were trimmed by 8 bases and 3 bases, with 16 bases remaining between them. The CDR3 runs 13 residues. Germline values: CDR1 SQVTM, CDR2 ANQGSEA. For the CDR3, the DNA is TGCAGCTCGGGGACGGAGGGGTACTATGGCTACACCTTC. Residues: CSSGTEGYYGYTF.

This clonotype has a count of ten or more. V is TRBV10-2 and J is TRBJ1-2; 9 bases align to TRBD1. Looked up from germline, CDR1 is WSHSY and CDR2 is SAAADI. The ends lost 2 bases at V and 5 bases at J; junction bases unmatched: 9. The CDR3 spans 16 residues. Here the CDR3 DNA reads TGCGCCAGCAGTGAGACCCCTGGACAGGGGAGGTATGGCTACACCTTC. The encoded protein is CASSETPGQGRYGYTF.

This clonotype has only one observation. The J gene is TRBJ2-5, the V gene TRBV20-1; D is unclear. Per the germline V gene, CDR1 is DFQATT and CDR2 is SNEGSKA (reference sequence). V was clipped by 6 bases and J by 5 bases, with 22 bases between them. The CDR3 runs to 15 residues. This chain's CDR3 is CSALLGRSTQETQYF. The CDR3 bases are TGCAGTGCCCTTCTTGGACGGTCCACCCAGGAGACCCAGTACTTC.

The J gene is TRBJ1-2, the V gene TRBV4-3; D is unresolved. The CDR3 runs 15 residues. CDR1 and CDR2 from the germline V gene are LGHNA and YSLEER. The V gene lost 0 bases and the J gene lost 2 bases, with 10 bases spanning the gap. CDR3 protein: CASSQDGWGNYGYTF. Written as DNA, the CDR3 is TGCGCCAGCAGCCAAGACGGATGGGGAAACTATGGCTACACCTTC.

This clonotype was seen repeatedly, ten times or more. The V gene is TRBV9, the J gene TRBJ1-2, with 11 positions matching TRBD1. The junction had 4 bases not matched to a gene; V was cut back by 0 bases and J by 0 bases. CDR1 is SGDLS and CDR2 is YYNGEE in the germline V gene. The CDR3 runs to 17 residues. The CDR3 here is CASSVVDRGPPNYGYTF. The CDR3 DNA is TGTGCCAGCAGCGTAGTGGACAGGGGGCCTCCTAACTATGGCTACACCTTC.

V and J are TRBV11-2 and TRBJ2-2, with D possibly TRBD1 on 6 matching bases. The V end was cut by 5 bases, the J end by 7 bases, with 20 bases between. The germline CDR1 and CDR2 sequences are SGHAT and FQNNGV. The CDR3 is 16 residues long. This chain's CDR3 is CASSQSILQGHGELFF. For the CDR3, the DNA is TGTGCCAGCAGCCAATCAATACTACAGGGTCACGGGGAGCTGTTTTTT.

This clonotype was counted at least ten times. The chain links TRBV9 to TRBJ2-3; D remains unclear. Per the germline V gene, CDR1 is SGDLS and CDR2 is YYNGEE. This CDR3 region has 14 residues. V was pared by 4 bases and J by 0 bases, with 9 bases between. CDR3 region: CASSFSRSTDTQYF. The CDR3 DNA sequence: TGTGCCAGCAGCTTCAGCAGGAGCACAGATACGCAGTATTTT.

The V gene is TRBV25-1, the J gene TRBJ2-7, with 8 bases fitting TRBD1. Germline CDR1 and CDR2: MGHDK and SYGVNS. The trim removed 7 bases at V and 3 bases at J, leaving 11 bases unmatched. The CDR3 has 15 residues. This CDR3 is CASTGTGSPHYEQYF. CDR3 coding DNA: TGTGCCAGCACCGGGACAGGATCCCCCCACTACGAGCAGTACTTC.

This clonotype was seen a handful of times. CDR3 sequence reads: CASRIQGNEKLFF. Here the CDR3 DNA reads TGTGCCAGCAGGATCCAAGGGAATGAAAAACTGTTTTTT. The gene calls are TRBV10-3 and TRBJ1-4; D is unclear. CDR1 and CDR2 from the germline V gene are ENHRY and SYGVKD. The CDR3 totals 13 residues. V shed 10 bases and J shed 5 bases, with 14 bases lying between them.

This chain links TRBV24-1 with TRBJ2-7, with D maybe TRBD1 (5 bases). The CDR3 contains 15 residues. The ends were cut back, 6 bases at V and 5 bases at J, with 19 bases in the middle. From germline, CDR1 is KGHDR and CDR2 SFDVKD. The CDR3 DNA sequence: TGTGCCACCAGTCCGACAGAGGAATGCGTCGACGAGCAGTACTTC. This sequence encodes CATSPTEECVDEQYF.

V gene TRBV6-1 combines with J gene TRBJ1-2; 8 nucleotides line up with TRBD1. The V and J ends lost 2 bases and 3 bases, in that order; junction bases with no gene match: 11. The CDR3 extends over 17 amino acids. Germline CDR1 MNHNS, CDR2 SASEGT. The CDR3 spells CASSEWPRDRRYYGYTF. The CDR3 nucleotides read TGTGCCAGCAGTGAATGGCCCCGGGACAGGCGATACTATGGCTACACCTTC.

The gene calls are TRBV29-1 and TRBJ2-2, with D hard to call. The V gene lost 5 bases and the J gene lost 8 bases, with 9 bases spanning the gap. This CDR3 contains 11 residues. The V gene's germline CDR1 is SQVTM and CDR2 ANQGSEA. CDR3 region: CSVKNSGELFF. As DNA, the CDR3 is TGCAGCGTTAAAAACTCAGGGGAGCTGTTTTTT.

As regards this clonotype: Given a much more abundant clone one base away, this may be a read error. The genes are TRBV14 and TRBJ1-2; 7 positions match TRBD1. Germline CDR1 and CDR2: SGHDN and FVKESK. There are 15 residues in the CDR3. The CDR3 nucleotides are TGTGCCAGCGGCCAACCAGGACAGGACAACTATGGCTACACCTTC. This translates into CASGQPGQDNYGYTF.

This clonotype came up a few times. CDR3 in amino acids: CASSEVSGANYGYTF. CDR3 in DNA: TGTGCCAGCAGTGAAGTATCAGGGGCTAACTATGGCTACACCTTC. The chain has TRBV6-1 and TRBJ1-2; D is perhaps TRBD1 (6 bases). The ends were cut back, 1 base at V and 0 bases at J, with 9 bases in the middle. The germline V gene has CDR1 MNHNS and CDR2 SASEGT. The CDR3 has 15 amino acids.

Written as DNA, the CDR3 is TGCAGTGCTAGCCCTGGACTAGCGGGAAGACCGTTCACAGATACGCAGTATTTT. This encodes CSASPGLAGRPFTDTQYF. This chain connects TRBV20-1 to TRBJ2-3; 12 positions match TRBD2. Germline V gene sequence: CDR1 DFQATT, CDR2 SNEGSKA (reference sequence). This CDR3 has 18 residues. J gave up 2 bases and V 3 bases, and 12 bases lay outside the gene matches.

The V call is TRBV4-1, the J call TRBJ2-1; D is perhaps TRBD2 (6 bases). The germline V gene has CDR1 MGHRA and CDR2 YSYEKL. CDR3 length: 16 residues. V lost 1 base and J lost 8, with 18 bases in between. CDR3 DNA sequence: TGCGCCAGCAGCCAAGTAGTGGTAGCGGAACCTGATGAGCAGTTCTTC. This translates into CASSQVVVAEPDEQFF.

Worth noting for this clonotype: This sequence may be a read error, since a much larger clone differs from it by one base. The V call is TRBV2, the J call TRBJ1-2; D gene ambiguous. This CDR3 is built from 14 residues. CDR1 and CDR2 from the germline V gene are SNHLY and FYNNEI. V gave up 5 bases and J gave up 3 bases, with 13 bases separating them. For the CDR3, the DNA is TGTGCCAGCAGTCCAAGGAGGTTAGACTATGGCTACACCTTC. Its protein product is CASSPRRLDYGYTF.